This TCR beta chain was identified in a study of T cells in Graves' hyperthyroidism and ophthalmopathy. Study-wide context: Peripheral blood was taken when the disease was first diagnosed, before any treatment began.

This CDR3 is built from 18 residues. Looked up from germline, CDR1 is SGDLS and CDR2 is YYNGEE. The ends lost 3 bases at V and 2 bases at J; junction bases unmatched: 13. Authors of the study amplified TCR beta CDR3 regions from RNA transcripts. Using the HTBI primer set, a first-round RT-PCR was run on the TCR CDR3. TCRdb processed the multiplex PCR reads anew with MiXCR; each CDR3 protein has one entry. The sample comprises approximately 740,000 distinct CDR3 sequences, 12% to 15% of which are singletons, and roughly 10% rests with the top ten. Graves' hyperthyroidism without ophthalmopathy progression within 18 months was termed stable.

The sequencing input was blood. The receptor comes from a woman under 30 with Graves' hyperthyroidism. The chain joins TRBV9 to TRBJ2-7; the match to TRBD2 covers 11 bases. The CDR3 here is CASSARGLAGIFTYEQYF. The DNA for the CDR3 is TGTGCCAGCAGCGCGCGTGGACTAGCGGGTATATTTACCTACGAGCAGTACTTC.